These T cell receptor beta chains were read from a single sample in a study of T cell responses to AZD1222 COVID-19 vaccine. Data came from immunoSEQ multiplex PCR; TCRdb stores just in-frame clones and leaves some out. The sample consists of tens of thousands of clones, 75% to 90% of them appearing once. Sequenced material: peripheral blood, taken on day 0 of AZD1222 vaccination. The receptors stem from an adult in good health. Both conserved end residues are part of each CDR3. A D gene is named only where the DNA matches it firmly. The listing skips clone size in some rows; elsewhere it reads once, few, many or a size class.

v_call: TRBV16
d_call: TRBD1
cdr3_length: 14
j_call: TRBJ2-7
clone_size: NA
cdr3_nt: TGTGCCAGCAGCCAGAGGACAGGCCCTTACGAGCAGTACTTC
cdr3_aa: CASSQRTGPYEQYF

v_call: TRBV7-2
d_call: TRBD1
cdr3_length: 14
j_call: TRBJ2-7
clone_size: NA
cdr3_nt: TGTGCCAGCAGCCTTGGACAGGGGGGGTACGAGCAGTACTTC
cdr3_aa: CASSLGQGGYEQYF

v_call: TRBV29-1
d_call: NA
cdr3_length: 16
j_call: TRBJ2-3
clone_size: NA
cdr3_nt: TGCAGCGTTGAAGAGAGTCAAGGGCGGGGCACAGATACGCAGTATTTT
cdr3_aa: CSVEESQGRGTDTQYF

v_call: TRBV28
d_call: TRBD1
cdr3_length: 13
j_call: TRBJ1-5
clone_size: NA
cdr3_nt: TGTGCCATACAGACAGGGGGCAATCAGCCCCAGCATTTT
cdr3_aa: CAIQTGGNQPQHF

v_call: TRBV9
d_call: TRBD2
cdr3_length: 16
j_call: TRBJ2-7
clone_size: NA
cdr3_nt: TGTGCCAGCAGCGTAAATTTGTTGGCGGGAGGCTACGAGCAGTACTTC
cdr3_aa: CASSVNLLAGGYEQYF

v_call: TRBV3-1/TRBV3-2
d_call: NA
cdr3_length: 12
j_call: TRBJ2-7
clone_size: NA
cdr3_nt: TGTGCCAGCAGCCCATACAGGGACGAGCAGTACTTC
cdr3_aa: CASSPYRDEQYF

v_call: TRBV6-5
d_call: NA
cdr3_length: 14
j_call: TRBJ1-3
clone_size: NA
cdr3_nt: TGTGCCAGCAGTTACGGGACCTCTGGAAACACCATATATTTT
cdr3_aa: CASSYGTSGNTIYF

v_call: TRBV19
d_call: NA
cdr3_length: 11
j_call: TRBJ2-3
clone_size: NA
cdr3_nt: TGTGCCAGTCGGGACATGGGTACGCAGTATTTT
cdr3_aa: CASRDMGTQYF

v_call: TRBV7-3
d_call: NA
cdr3_length: 14
j_call: TRBJ2-3
clone_size: NA
cdr3_nt: TGTGCCAGCAGCGCCGAGTATAGCACAGATACGCAGTATTTT
cdr3_aa: CASSAEYSTDTQYF

v_call: TRBV11-2
d_call: TRBD2
cdr3_length: 16
j_call: TRBJ2-1
clone_size: NA
cdr3_nt: TGTGCCAGCAGCGACCTCCCTAGCGGGAACTACAATGAGCAGTTCTTC
cdr3_aa: CASSDLPSGNYNEQFF

v_call: TRBV28
d_call: NA
cdr3_length: 15
j_call: TRBJ1-1
clone_size: NA
cdr3_nt: TGTGCCAGCAGTCCCCACAGGACAGTGAACACTGAAGCTTTCTTT
cdr3_aa: CASSPHRTVNTEAFF

v_call: TRBV14
d_call: TRBD2
cdr3_length: 17
j_call: TRBJ2-3
clone_size: once
cdr3_nt: TGTGCCAGCAGCGTTCCCAGCACAGCGGGAGGCTTAGATACGCAGTATTTT
cdr3_aa: CASSVPSTAGGLDTQYF

v_call: TRBV7-9
d_call: TRBD2
cdr3_length: 15
j_call: TRBJ2-7
clone_size: NA
cdr3_nt: TGTGCCAGCAGCGATACTAGCGGGAGGGGGCGAGAGCAGTACTTC
cdr3_aa: CASSDTSGRGREQYF

v_call: TRBV12-3/TRBV12-4
d_call: NA
cdr3_length: 13
j_call: TRBJ2-5
clone_size: NA
cdr3_nt: TGTGCCAGCAGTTTACTAGGGGGGGAGACCCAGTACTTC
cdr3_aa: CASSLLGGETQYF

v_call: TRBV6-5
d_call: NA
cdr3_length: 15
j_call: TRBJ1-6
clone_size: NA
cdr3_nt: TGTGCCAGCAGTTACTCGACCGGGGGGGGATCACCCCTCCACTTT
cdr3_aa: CASSYSTGGGSPLHF

v_call: TRBV28
d_call: NA
cdr3_length: 16
j_call: TRBJ1-1
clone_size: NA
cdr3_nt: TGTGCCAGCAGTTTCCGGCAGGGGATCCGGGACACTGAAGCTTTCTTT
cdr3_aa: CASSFRQGIRDTEAFF

v_call: TRBV28
d_call: NA
cdr3_length: 14
j_call: TRBJ2-3
clone_size: NA
cdr3_nt: TGTGCCAGCAGCTCCGGGACTAGCACAGATACGCAGTATTTT
cdr3_aa: CASSSGTSTDTQYF

v_call: TRBV18
d_call: NA
cdr3_length: 16
j_call: TRBJ2-7
clone_size: NA
cdr3_nt: TGTGCCAGCTCACCGCAGGGGTTGGGGGGCTCCTACGAGCAGTACTTC
cdr3_aa: CASSPQGLGGSYEQYF

v_call: TRBV7-9
d_call: NA
cdr3_length: 13
j_call: TRBJ2-7
clone_size: NA
cdr3_nt: TGTGCCGGATCGACCGGGGGCTTGGGGGAGCAGTACTTC
cdr3_aa: CAGSTGGLGEQYF